One sample yielded the 32 T cell receptor beta chains listed below, sequenced in a study of somatic mutations in cytotoxic T cells in rheumatoid arthritis. Some clones are missing from TCRdb's copy, which holds only in-frame ones; the method was immunoSEQ multiplex PCR. The sample holds roughly 35,000 clones; roughly four fifths are singletons and the top ten take 3.2%. Sequencing used CD8+ T cells sorted from blood. The receptor source for this set is a middle-aged man in good health.

This clone was observed a single time. The rearrangement joins TRBV28 to TRBJ2-2; 10 bases fit TRBD2. Germline trimming cut 2 bases from V and 5 bases from J; bases unmatched to any gene: 5. The CDR3 length is 16 residues. The germline gives CDR1 MDHEN, CDR2 SYDVKM. CDR3 loop: CASSLGLAGATGELFF. CDR3 sequence (DNA): TGTGCCAGCAGTTTAGGTCTAGCGGGAGCTACCGGGGAGCTGTTTTTT. The full variable domain, in which reference TRBV28 and TRBJ2-2 provide the parts outside the CDR3, is DVKVTQSSRYLVKRTGEKVFLECVQDMDHENMFWYRQDPGLGLRLIYFSYDVKMKEKGDIPEGYSVSREKKERFSLILESASTNQTSMYLCASSLGLAGATGELFFGEGSRLTVL.

The chain is built from TRBV5-1 and TRBJ1-1, with D unresolved. This CDR3 region has 14 residues. Germline CDR1 and CDR2: SGHRS and YFSETQ. Trimming took off 2 bases at V and 1 base at J, with 9 bases between the two ends. The CDR3: CASSFFRGNTEAFF. The CDR3 nucleotides are TGCGCCAGCAGCTTCTTTCGGGGGAACACTGAAGCTTTCTTT.

The table lists this clone with a few counts. The genes are TRBV19 and TRBJ2-7; D is ambiguous. The V and J ends lost 9 bases and 6 bases respectively, with 12 bases between them. Germline lookup yields CDR1 LNHDA and CDR2 SQIVND (reference sequence). The CDR3 has 11 residues. The CDR3 region is CASSLLGEQYF. The CDR3 DNA is TGTGCCAGCAGTCTACTGGGCGAGCAGTACTTC.

The chain combines TRBV19 with TRBJ1-1; D is undetermined. Germline CDR1 reads LNHDA; CDR2 reads SQIVND (reference sequence). Trimming left V 6 bases short and J 7 bases short, with 6 bases between. CDR3 length: 10 residues. The CDR3 spells CASRGDEAFF. The CDR3 DNA is TGTGCCAGTAGGGGAGATGAAGCTTTCTTT.

This clone was seen a single time. This sample includes further DNA sequences coding for the same CDR3. The rearrangement uses TRBV29-1 and TRBJ2-2, with TRBD1 matching 9 bases. Trimming cost V 6 bases and J 4 bases; bases outside gene matches: 0. Germline-derived CDR1 and CDR2 are SQVTM and ANQGSEA. CDR3 length equals 12 residues. The CDR3 DNA sequence: TGCAGCGTGACAGGGGGCACCGGGGAGCTGTTTTTT. It yields the protein CSVTGGTGELFF.

This chain connects TRBV15 to TRBJ2-3; D may be TRBD1 (5 bases). The V gene's germline CDR1 is LNHNV and CDR2 YYDKDF (reference sequence). V was shortened by 0 bases and J by 7 bases, with 11 bases between the two germline ends. The CDR3 is made up of 14 amino acids. CDR3 region: CATSREMGLNTQYF. The DNA of the CDR3 is TGTGCCACCAGCAGAGAGATGGGGCTTAATACGCAGTATTTT.

This clone has more than one count but fewer than ten. The chain carries TRBV27 and TRBJ2-1; D is uncertain. V was shortened by 5 bases and J by 4 bases, with 18 bases between the two germline ends. Germline V lookup: CDR1 MNHEY, CDR2 SMNVEV (reference sequence). The CDR3 is made up of 16 amino acids. The CDR3 nucleotides are TGTGCCAGCAGTCCCTTCGAGAGGTTAGCTTACAATGAGCAGTTCTTC. This encodes CASSPFERLAYNEQFF.

V is TRBV4-3 and J is TRBJ2-7; 8 bases are a match to TRBD2. In germline, CDR1 is LGHNA, CDR2 YSLEER. V trimming: 0 bases; J trimming: 1 base; junction bases outside the gene matches: 5. CDR3 length equals 16 residues. CDR3 region: CASSQEALAVSYEQYF. The CDR3 DNA reads TGCGCCAGCAGCCAAGAGGCACTAGCGGTTTCCTACGAGCAGTACTTC.

The chain links TRBV6-4 to TRBJ2-3; no reliable D call. V was clipped by 0 bases and J by 6 bases, with 10 bases between them. This CDR3 has 14 amino acids. Germline V gives CDR1 MRHNA, CDR2 SNTAGT. Here the CDR3 reads CASSDSNQVDTQYF. The CDR3 DNA sequence: TGTGCCAGCAGTGACTCTAACCAAGTGGATACGCAGTATTTT.

The chain joins TRBV6-1 to TRBJ2-7, with D possibly matching TRBD2 (5 bases). Trimming removed 8 bases at V and 7 bases at J, with 21 bases between. CDR3 size: 14 residues. Per germline, CDR1 MNHNS and CDR2 SASEGT. The CDR3 DNA reads as TGTGCCAGCTCAGGACGGGGTGAGGTAGAAGAGCAGTACTTC. Translation gives CASSGRGEVEEQYF.

V usage is TRBV19 and J usage is TRBJ2-7, with 11 nucleotides matching TRBD1. The CDR3 has 14 amino acids. The germline V gene encodes CDR1 LNHDA and CDR2 SQIVND (reference sequence). Germline trimming cut 3 bases from V and 6 bases from J; bases unmatched to any gene: 4. CDR3 DNA: TGTGCCAGTAGTATCTGGGACAGGGGGGGCGAGCAGTACTTC. This codes for CASSIWDRGGEQYF.

The chain links TRBV5-5 to TRBJ1-1, with D hard to call. Trimming left V 0 bases short and J 4 bases short, with 13 bases between. Germline V gives CDR1 SGHKS, CDR2 YYEKEE (reference sequence). CDR3 length: 15 residues. The CDR3 DNA is TGTGCCAGCAGCTTGGCCTGGGGAGAAGGCACTGAAGCTTTCTTT. It encodes CASSLAWGEGTEAFF. Full variable domain (missing parts from reference TRBV5-5 and TRBJ1-1): DAGVTQSPTHLIKTRGQQVTLRCSPISGHKSVSWYQQVLGQGPQFIFQYYEKEERGRGNFPDRFSARQFPNYSSELNVNALLLGDSALYLCASSLAWGEGTEAFFGQGTRLTVV.

The chain recombines TRBV9 with TRBJ2-4; 10 nucleotides agree with TRBD1. The V segment lost 2 bases and the J segment 8 bases; nucleotides outside the gene matches: 4. This CDR3 has 14 amino acids. Per the germline V gene, CDR1 is SGDLS and CDR2 is YYNGEE. The CDR3 protein is CASSVLGQGDIQYF. The CDR3 DNA reads as TGTGCCAGCAGCGTTCTAGGACAGGGGGACATTCAGTACTTC.

This rearrangement joins TRBV27 to TRBJ2-3; D is ambiguous. V was trimmed by 1 base and J by 2 bases, leaving 7 bases between them. Germline values: CDR1 MNHEY, CDR2 SMNVEV (reference sequence). The CDR3 has 14 amino acids. The CDR3 sequence: CASSLLDPTDTQYF. Here the CDR3 DNA reads TGTGCCAGCAGTTTATTGGACCCCACAGATACGCAGTATTTT.

In DNA, the CDR3 is TGTGCCAGCAGCTGGGGACAGACGAACACTGAAGCTTTCTTT. It specifies CASSWGQTNTEAFF. The V and J genes are TRBV5-6 and TRBJ1-1; 7 positions agree with TRBD1. CDR3 length equals 14 residues. The germline gives CDR1 SGHDT, CDR2 YYEEEE. The trim removed 3 bases at V and 1 base at J, leaving 3 bases unmatched. Full variable domain (outside the CDR3, taken from reference TRBV5-6 and TRBJ1-1): DAGVTQSPTHLIKTRGQQVTLRCSPKSGHDTVSWYQQALGQGPQFIFQYYEEEERQRGNFPDRFSGHQFPNYSSELNVNALLLGDSALYLCASSWGQTNTEAFFGQGTRLTVV.

This clone was recorded a few times. The rearrangement links TRBV4-1 to TRBJ2-7; D remains unclear. There are 11 residues in the CDR3. From germline, CDR1 is MGHRA and CDR2 YSYEKL. Trimming left V 2 bases short and J 2 bases short, with 1 base between. CDR3 protein: CASSQPYEQYF. The CDR3 DNA reads as TGCGCCAGCAGCCAACCCTACGAGCAGTACTTC.

The chain links TRBV4-1 to TRBJ1-3; TRBD1 might be the D (5 bases). The CDR3 spans 16 residues. Per the germline V gene, CDR1 is MGHRA and CDR2 is YSYEKL. The V gene lost 0 bases and the J gene lost 1 base, with 10 bases spanning the gap. CDR3 nucleotide sequence: TGCGCCAGCAGCCAAGAAGCGAGGGGTTCTGGAAACACCATATATTTT. Translating it yields CASSQEARGSGNTIYF.

J is TRBJ1-1 and V is TRBV28; D is uncertain. V lost 7 bases and J 1 base, leaving 13 bases between the germline ends. Germline assignment: CDR1 MDHEN and CDR2 SYDVKM. This CDR3 contains 14 residues. CDR3 protein: CASTWAGPNTEAFF. CDR3 DNA sequence: TGTGCCAGCACTTGGGCCGGGCCGAACACTGAAGCTTTCTTT.

The genes are TRBV7-9 and TRBJ2-7, with a weak D call TRBD1 (5 bases). CDR1 is SEHNR, CDR2 FQNEAQ, per germline (reference sequence). Trimming took 5 bases from V and 4 from J, leaving 9 bases between them. The CDR3 consists of 12 residues. In DNA, the CDR3 is TGTGCCAGCAGCCTGGACATTTACGAGCAGTACTTC. It encodes CASSLDIYEQYF. The variable domain in full, with the rest retrieved from reference TRBV7-9 and TRBJ2-7, is DTGVSQNPRHKITKRGQNVTFRCDPISEHNRLYWYRQTLGQGPEFLTYFQNEAQLEKSRLLSDRFSAERPKGSFSTLEIQRTEQGDSAMYLCASSLDIYEQYFGPGTRLTVT.

The chain uses TRBV5-1 and TRBJ1-2; D is unclear. This CDR3 has 13 residues. Germline lookup yields CDR1 SGHRS and CDR2 YFSETQ. V gave up 0 bases and J gave up 6 bases, with 9 bases separating them. DNA for the CDR3: TGCGCCAGCAGCTTGGAGCCAGCCGATGGCTACACCTTC. This gives the protein CASSLEPADGYTF. Looking up the rest from reference TRBV5-1 and TRBJ1-2 gives the full variable domain: KAGVTQTPRYLIKTRGQQVTLSCSPISGHRSVSWYQQTPGQGLQFLFEYFSETQRNKGNFPGRFSGRQFSNSRSEMNVSTLELGDSALYLCASSLEPADGYTFGSGTRLTVV.

This clone was recorded only once. The CDR3 reads CASGPGQSNQPQHF. In DNA, the CDR3 is TGTGCCAGCGGACCGGGACAGAGCAATCAGCCCCAGCATTTT. The J gene is TRBJ1-5, the V gene TRBV27; 7 bases match TRBD1. Per germline, CDR1 MNHEY and CDR2 SMNVEV (reference sequence). The CDR3 extends over 14 amino acids. V was pared by 8 bases and J by 1 base, with 5 bases of the junction left unmatched.

This clone was picked up one time. The chain carries TRBV6-5 and TRBJ1-4, with 7 bases fitting TRBD1. The germline V gene encodes CDR1 MNHEY and CDR2 SVGAGI. This CDR3 region has 15 residues. The junction had 9 bases not matched to a gene; V was cut back by 5 bases and J by 6 bases. CDR3 nucleotides: TGTGCCAGCAGTAACGACCGGGACAGATATGAAAAACTGTTTTTT. Its translation is CASSNDRDRYEKLFF.

The rearrangement uses TRBV28 and TRBJ1-1, with TRBD1 as a possible D gene (6 bases). Deletions cut 2 bases from V and 2 bases from J, with 12 bases between. The CDR3 sequence is 15 residues long. Per germline, CDR1 MDHEN and CDR2 SYDVKM. The CDR3 reads CASSLTGRGNTEAFF. CDR3 nucleotides: TGTGCCAGCAGTTTAACAGGGAGGGGCAACACTGAAGCTTTCTTT.

This clone has a single count. The rearrangement uses TRBV28 and TRBJ2-3, with 9 bases lining up with TRBD2. This CDR3 spans 14 amino acids. Germline V CDR1 and CDR2: MDHEN, SYDVKM. J was trimmed by 11 bases and V by 2 bases; bases with no gene match: 8. The CDR3 nucleotides are TGTGCCAGCAGTTTAAGTGGGAGCGGGGGGTGGCAGTATTTT. Its translation: CASSLSGSGGWQYF. Complete variable domain (other parts from reference TRBV28 and TRBJ2-3): DVKVTQSSRYLVKRTGEKVFLECVQDMDHENMFWYRQDPGLGLRLIYFSYDVKMKEKGDIPEGYSVSREKKERFSLILESASTNQTSMYLCASSLSGSGGWQYFGPGTRLTVL.

This clone was detected a few times. CDR3 in amino acids: CASSIRDRGPYEQYF. The CDR3 DNA follows: TGTGCCAGCAGCATCCGGGACAGGGGACCCTACGAGCAGTACTTC. The rearrangement joins TRBV11-2 to TRBJ2-7; TRBD1 agrees at 10 bases. CDR3 size: 15 residues. V shed 5 bases and J 2 bases; nucleotides not matched to a gene: 6. The germline CDR1 and CDR2 sequences are SGHAT and FQNNGV.

This clone was seen a handful of times. DNA of the CDR3: TGTGCCAGCAGCTTGACAGGGGATCTCACTGAAGCTTTCTTT. It translates to CASSLTGDLTEAFF. The chain uses TRBV7-3 and TRBJ1-1; 8 bases fit TRBD1. Germline trimming cut 3 bases from V and 4 bases from J; bases unmatched to any gene: 4. Germline lookup yields CDR1 SGHTA and CDR2 FQGTGA. The CDR3 contains 14 residues.

V usage is TRBV11-2 and J usage is TRBJ2-1, with TRBD2 matching over 10 bases. Germline CDR1 and CDR2: SGHAT and FQNNGV. This CDR3 has 16 residues. The V segment lost 3 bases and the J segment 4 bases; nucleotides outside the gene matches: 6. The CDR3 region is CASSFSGLAIYNEQFF. For the CDR3, the DNA is TGTGCCAGCAGCTTTTCGGGACTAGCGATATACAATGAGCAGTTCTTC.

The genes are TRBV7-8 and TRBJ1-2; weak D call: TRBD1 (5 bases). Trimming took off 0 bases at V and 4 bases at J, with 24 bases between the two ends. Per germline, CDR1 SGHVS and CDR2 FQNEAQ. CDR3 length: 19 residues. The CDR3 region has the DNA TGTGCCAGCAGCTTAGCGGGGAGGGGCCAGCTAGGTAACTCCTATGGCTACACCTTC. Translation: CASSLAGRGQLGNSYGYTF.

The chain employs TRBV29-1 and TRBJ1-1, with 10 bases aligning to TRBD1. Trimming took 5 bases from V and 5 from J; bases not matched to a gene: 5. This CDR3 comprises 13 residues. CDR1 is SQVTM, CDR2 ANQGSEA, per germline. The CDR3 region has the DNA TGCAGCGTTCGGACAGGGGGAGGGACTGAAGCTTTCTTT. It is translated as CSVRTGGGTEAFF.

The chain has TRBV5-1 and TRBJ2-5; 7 nucleotides line up with TRBD2. In germline, CDR1 is SGHRS, CDR2 YFSETQ. CDR3 size: 14 residues. The V and J ends lost 5 bases and 1 base, in that order; junction bases with no gene match: 5. CDR3 region: CASRSGGFQETQYF. The CDR3 region has the DNA TGCGCCAGCAGGTCGGGAGGATTCCAAGAGACCCAGTACTTC.

The chain uses TRBV27 and TRBJ2-7; TRBD1 might be the D (6 bases). CDR3 length equals 15 residues. The germline V gene encodes CDR1 MNHEY and CDR2 SMNVEV (reference sequence). Deletions cut 5 bases from V and 7 bases from J, with 21 bases between. CDR3 DNA sequence: TGTGCCAGCAGTCAGTCCCTCTCAGGGGTTAAGGAGCAGTACTTC. As protein: CASSQSLSGVKEQYF.

V and J are TRBV6-5 and TRBJ1-1; D uncertain. The CDR3 is 15 residues long. CDR1 and CDR2 (germline): MNHEY, SVGAGI. V was trimmed by 1 base and J by 3 bases, leaving 12 bases between them. The CDR3 sequence: CASSYYSGWDTEAFF. As DNA, the CDR3 is TGTGCCAGCAGTTACTATAGTGGGTGGGACACTGAAGCTTTCTTT.